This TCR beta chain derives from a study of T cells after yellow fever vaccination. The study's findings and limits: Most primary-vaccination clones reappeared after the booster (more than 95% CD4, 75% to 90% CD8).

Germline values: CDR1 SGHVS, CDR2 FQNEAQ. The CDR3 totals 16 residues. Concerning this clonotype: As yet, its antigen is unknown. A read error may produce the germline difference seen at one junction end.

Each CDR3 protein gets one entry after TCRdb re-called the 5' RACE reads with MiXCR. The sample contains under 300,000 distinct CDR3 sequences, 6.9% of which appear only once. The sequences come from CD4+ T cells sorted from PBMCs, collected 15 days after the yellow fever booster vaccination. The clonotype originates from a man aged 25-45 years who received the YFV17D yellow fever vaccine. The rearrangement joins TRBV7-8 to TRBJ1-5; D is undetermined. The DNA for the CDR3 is TGTGTCAGCAGCACTTACAAAACCCGAAAAGATCAGCCCCAGCATTTT. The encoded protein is CVSSTYKTRKDQPQHF. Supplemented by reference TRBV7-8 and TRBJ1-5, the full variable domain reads GAGVSQSPRYKVAKRGQDVALRCDPISGHVSLFWYQQALGQGPEFLTYFQNEAQLDKSGLPSDRFFAERPEGSVSTLKIQRTQQEDSAVYLCVSSTYKTRKDQPQHFGDGTRLSIL.